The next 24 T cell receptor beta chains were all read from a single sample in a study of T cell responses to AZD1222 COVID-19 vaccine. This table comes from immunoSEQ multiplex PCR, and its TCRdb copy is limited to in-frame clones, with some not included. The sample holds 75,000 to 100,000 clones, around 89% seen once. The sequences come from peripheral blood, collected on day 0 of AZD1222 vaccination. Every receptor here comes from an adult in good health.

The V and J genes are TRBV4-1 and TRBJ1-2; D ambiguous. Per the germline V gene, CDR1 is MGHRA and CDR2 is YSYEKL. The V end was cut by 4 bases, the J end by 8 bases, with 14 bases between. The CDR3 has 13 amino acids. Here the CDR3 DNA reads TGCGCCAGCAGCCCGACGGACCGGGGAGGCTACACCTTC. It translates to CASSPTDRGGYTF.

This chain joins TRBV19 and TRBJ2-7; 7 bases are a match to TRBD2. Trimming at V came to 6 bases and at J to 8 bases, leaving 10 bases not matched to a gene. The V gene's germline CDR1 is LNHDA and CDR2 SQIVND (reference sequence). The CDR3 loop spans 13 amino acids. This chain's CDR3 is CASSETGGRQQYF. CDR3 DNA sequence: TGTGCCAGTAGCGAAACCGGGGGGAGACAGCAGTACTTC. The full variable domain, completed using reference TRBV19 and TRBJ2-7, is DGGITQSPKYLFRKEGQNVTLSCEQNLNHDAMYWYRQDPGQGLRLIYYSQIVNDFQKGDIAEGYSVSREKKESFPLTVTSAQKNPTAFYLCASSETGGRQQYFGPGTRLTVT.

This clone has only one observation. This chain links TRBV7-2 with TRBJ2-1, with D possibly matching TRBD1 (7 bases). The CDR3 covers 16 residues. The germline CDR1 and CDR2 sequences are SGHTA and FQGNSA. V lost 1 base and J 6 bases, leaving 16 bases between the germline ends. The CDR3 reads CASSLGGSRGVNEQFF. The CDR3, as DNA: TGTGCCAGCAGCTTAGGTGGTAGCAGGGGGGTCAATGAGCAGTTCTTC.

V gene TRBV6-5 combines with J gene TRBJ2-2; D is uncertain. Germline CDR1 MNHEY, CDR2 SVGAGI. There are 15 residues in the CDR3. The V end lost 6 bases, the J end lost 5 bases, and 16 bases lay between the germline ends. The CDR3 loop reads CASSLGTTRTGELFF. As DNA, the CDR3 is TGTGCCAGCAGCTTGGGCACAACCCGGACCGGGGAGCTGTTTTTT.

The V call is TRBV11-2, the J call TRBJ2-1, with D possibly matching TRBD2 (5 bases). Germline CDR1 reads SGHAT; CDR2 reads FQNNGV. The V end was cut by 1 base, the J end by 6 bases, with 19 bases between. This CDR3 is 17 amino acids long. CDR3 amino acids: CASSLASREGLGNEQFF. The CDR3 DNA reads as TGTGCCAGCAGCTTAGCCTCCCGGGAAGGGTTGGGCAATGAGCAGTTCTTC.

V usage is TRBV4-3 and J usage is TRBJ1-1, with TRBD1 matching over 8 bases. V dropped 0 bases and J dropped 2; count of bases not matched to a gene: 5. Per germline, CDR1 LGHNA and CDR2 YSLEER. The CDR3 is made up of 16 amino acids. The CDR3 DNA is TGCGCCAGCAGCCAAGAAATACAGGGGGGAAACACTGAAGCTTTCTTT. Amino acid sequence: CASSQEIQGGNTEAFF.

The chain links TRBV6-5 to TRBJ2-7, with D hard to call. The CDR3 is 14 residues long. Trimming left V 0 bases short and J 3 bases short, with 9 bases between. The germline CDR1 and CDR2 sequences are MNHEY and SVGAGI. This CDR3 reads CASSYSQPGYEQYF. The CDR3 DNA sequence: TGTGCCAGCAGTTACTCCCAACCCGGCTACGAGCAGTACTTC.

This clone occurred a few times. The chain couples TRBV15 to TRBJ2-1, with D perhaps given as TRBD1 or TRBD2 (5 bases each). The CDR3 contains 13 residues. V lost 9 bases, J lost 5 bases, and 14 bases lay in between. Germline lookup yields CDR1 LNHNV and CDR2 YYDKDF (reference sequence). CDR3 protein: CATNTGANNEQFF. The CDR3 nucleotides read TGTGCCACAAACACCGGGGCGAACAATGAGCAGTTCTTC.

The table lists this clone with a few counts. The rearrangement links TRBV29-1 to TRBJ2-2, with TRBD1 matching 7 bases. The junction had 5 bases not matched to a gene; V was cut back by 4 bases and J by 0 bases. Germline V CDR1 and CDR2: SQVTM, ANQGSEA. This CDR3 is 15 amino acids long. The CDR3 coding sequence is TGCAGCGTTGGGACAGGTGCAACGAACACCGGGGAGCTGTTTTTT. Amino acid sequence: CSVGTGATNTGELFF.

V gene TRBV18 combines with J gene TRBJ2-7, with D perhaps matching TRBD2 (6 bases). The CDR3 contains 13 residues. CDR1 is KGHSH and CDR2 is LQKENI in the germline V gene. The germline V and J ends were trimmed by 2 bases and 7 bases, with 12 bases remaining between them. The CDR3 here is CASSPREVGEQYF. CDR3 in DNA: TGTGCCAGCTCACCAAGGGAGGTCGGGGAGCAGTACTTC.

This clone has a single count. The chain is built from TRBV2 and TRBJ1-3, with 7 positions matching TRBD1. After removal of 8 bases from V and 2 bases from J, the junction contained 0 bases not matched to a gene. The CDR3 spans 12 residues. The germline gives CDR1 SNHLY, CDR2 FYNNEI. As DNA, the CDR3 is TGTGCCAGCGGGACAGCTGGAAACACCATATATTTT. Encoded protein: CASGTAGNTIYF.

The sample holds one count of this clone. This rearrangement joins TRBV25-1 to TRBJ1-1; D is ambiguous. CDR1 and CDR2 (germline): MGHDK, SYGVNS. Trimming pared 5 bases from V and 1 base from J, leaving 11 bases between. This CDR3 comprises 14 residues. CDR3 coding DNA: TGTGCCAGCAGTCGGACGCCTGGGAACACTGAAGCTTTCTTT. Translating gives CASSRTPGNTEAFF.

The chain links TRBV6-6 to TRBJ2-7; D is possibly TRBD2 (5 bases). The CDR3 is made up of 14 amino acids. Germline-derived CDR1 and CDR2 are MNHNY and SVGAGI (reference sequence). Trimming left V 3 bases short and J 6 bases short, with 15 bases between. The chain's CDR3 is CASSYRPEEVEQYF. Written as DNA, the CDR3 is TGTGCCAGCAGTTATCGGCCAGAGGAGGTCGAGCAGTACTTC.

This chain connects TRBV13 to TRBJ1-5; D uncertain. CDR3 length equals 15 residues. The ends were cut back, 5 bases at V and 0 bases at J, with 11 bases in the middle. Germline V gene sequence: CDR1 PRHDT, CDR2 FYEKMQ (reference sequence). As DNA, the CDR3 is TGTGCCAGCAGCCGAGGTGGCGATAGCAATCAGCCCCAGCATTTT. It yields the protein CASSRGGDSNQPQHF.

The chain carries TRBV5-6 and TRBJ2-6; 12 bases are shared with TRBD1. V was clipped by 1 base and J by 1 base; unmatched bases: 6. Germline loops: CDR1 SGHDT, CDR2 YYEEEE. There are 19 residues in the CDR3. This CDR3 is CASSLPGTGGASGANVLTF. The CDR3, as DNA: TGTGCCAGCAGCTTGCCCGGGACAGGGGGCGCGTCTGGGGCCAACGTCCTGACTTTC.

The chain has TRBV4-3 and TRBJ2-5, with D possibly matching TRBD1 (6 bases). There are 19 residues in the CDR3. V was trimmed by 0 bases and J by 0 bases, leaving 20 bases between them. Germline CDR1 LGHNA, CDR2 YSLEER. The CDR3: CASSQDGRTVAEYQETQYF. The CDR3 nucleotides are TGCGCCAGCAGCCAAGATGGCCGGACAGTCGCCGAGTACCAAGAGACCCAGTACTTC.

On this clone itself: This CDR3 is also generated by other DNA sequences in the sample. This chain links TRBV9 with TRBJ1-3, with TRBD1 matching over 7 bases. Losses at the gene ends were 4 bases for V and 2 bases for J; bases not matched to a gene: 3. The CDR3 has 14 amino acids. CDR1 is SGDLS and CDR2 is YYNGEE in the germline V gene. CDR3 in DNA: TGTGCCAGCAGCCCCGGACAGGCTGGAAACACCATATATTTT. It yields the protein CASSPGQAGNTIYF.

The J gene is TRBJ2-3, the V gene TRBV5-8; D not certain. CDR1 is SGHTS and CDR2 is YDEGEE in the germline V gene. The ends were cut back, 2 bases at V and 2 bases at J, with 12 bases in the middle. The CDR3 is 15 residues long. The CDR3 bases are TGTGCCAGCAGCTTCTTAACGGTGAACACAGATACGCAGTATTTT. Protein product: CASSFLTVNTDTQYF.

Here the CDR3 DNA reads TGTGCCAGCAGCTTAGAAGGAATGGGCCCACACACCTTC. Amino acid sequence: CASSLEGMGPHTF. The chain employs TRBV11-2 and TRBJ1-2; D is undetermined. CDR3 size: 13 residues. Trimming removed 0 bases at V and 12 bases at J, with 14 bases between. Germline V gene lookup returns CDR1 SGHAT and CDR2 FQNNGV.

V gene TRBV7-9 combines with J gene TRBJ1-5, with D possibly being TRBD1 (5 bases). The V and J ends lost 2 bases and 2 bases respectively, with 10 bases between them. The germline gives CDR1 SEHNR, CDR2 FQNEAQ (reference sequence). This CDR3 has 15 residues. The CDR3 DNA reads TGTGCCAGCAGCTTAACAGGCCGGGGCAATCAGCCCCAGCATTTT. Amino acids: CASSLTGRGNQPQHF.

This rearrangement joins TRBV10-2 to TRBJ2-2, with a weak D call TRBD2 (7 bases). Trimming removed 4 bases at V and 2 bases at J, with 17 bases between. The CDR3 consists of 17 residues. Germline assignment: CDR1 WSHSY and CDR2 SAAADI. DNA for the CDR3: TGCGCCAGCAGTGCGGAGAGGTGGGGGGGCAACACCGGGGAGCTGTTTTTT. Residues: CASSAERWGGNTGELFF.

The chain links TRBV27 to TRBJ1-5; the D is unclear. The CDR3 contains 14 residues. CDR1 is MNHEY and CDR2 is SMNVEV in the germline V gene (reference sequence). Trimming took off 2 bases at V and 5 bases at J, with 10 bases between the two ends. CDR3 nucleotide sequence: TGTGCCAGCAGTTTAACGGGAGTCGATCAGCCCCAGCATTTT. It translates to CASSLTGVDQPQHF.

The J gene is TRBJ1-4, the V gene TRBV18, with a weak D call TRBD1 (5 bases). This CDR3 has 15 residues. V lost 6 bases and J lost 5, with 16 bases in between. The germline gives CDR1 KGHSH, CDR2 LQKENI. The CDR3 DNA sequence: TGTGCCAGCTCCGCGAGGGGAGTCCCGAATGAAAAACTGTTTTTT. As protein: CASSARGVPNEKLFF.

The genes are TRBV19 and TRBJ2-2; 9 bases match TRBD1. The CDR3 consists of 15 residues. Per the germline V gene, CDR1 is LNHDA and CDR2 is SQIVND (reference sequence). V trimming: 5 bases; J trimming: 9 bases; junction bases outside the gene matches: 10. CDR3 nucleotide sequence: TGTGCCAGTAGTCACAGGGGGCGCGGGGTTTGGGAGCTGTTTTTT. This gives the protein CASSHRGRGVWELFF.